This T cell receptor beta chain comes out of a study of CD8+CD57+ T cells in acquired aplastic anemia. V was clipped by 7 bases and J by 2 bases, with 5 bases between them. This CDR3 is built from 10 residues. The germline V gene has CDR1 DFQATT and CDR2 SNEGSKA (reference sequence). Genomic DNA templated the TCR beta VDJ and CDR3 profiling. TCRdb ran MiXCR on the reads and lists one entry per CDR3 protein. In the table there are roughly 98,000 distinct CDR3 sequences, around two thirds of which are singletons. Those patients picked for sequencing had displayed CD8+CD57+ cell expansion on flow cytometry.

The chain has TRBV20-1 and TRBJ1-1; D gene ambiguous. The sequencing sample was made of sorted CD4+, CD8+, or CD8+CD57+ T cells (not recorded which) from PBMCs. The origin of this receptor is a human donor with aplastic anemia. CDR3 nucleotides: TGCAGTGGTGGAAACACTGAAGCTTTCTTT. Translation: CSGGNTEAFF.